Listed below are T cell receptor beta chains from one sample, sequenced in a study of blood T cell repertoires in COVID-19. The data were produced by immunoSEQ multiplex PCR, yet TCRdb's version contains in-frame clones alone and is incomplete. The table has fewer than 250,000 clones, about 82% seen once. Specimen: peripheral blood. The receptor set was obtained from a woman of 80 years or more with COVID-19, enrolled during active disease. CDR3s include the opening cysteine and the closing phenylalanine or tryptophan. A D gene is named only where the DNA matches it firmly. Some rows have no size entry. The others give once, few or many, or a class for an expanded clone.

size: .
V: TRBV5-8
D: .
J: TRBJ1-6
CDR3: CASSPGQTGNSPLHF
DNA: TGTGCCAGCAGCCCCGGACAGACTGGGAATTCACCCCTCCACTTT

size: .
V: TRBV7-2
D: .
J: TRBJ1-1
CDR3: CASSLAPGSLNTEAFF
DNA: TGTGCCAGCAGCTTAGCGCCGGGGTCCCTGAACACTGAAGCTTTCTTT

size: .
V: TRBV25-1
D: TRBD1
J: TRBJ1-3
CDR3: CASSEFTGGTDRLYF
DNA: TGTGCCAGCAGTGAATTTACAGGGGGTACCGATCGACTATATTTT

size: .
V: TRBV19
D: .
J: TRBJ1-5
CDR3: CASSIAGPVYSNQPQHF
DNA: TGTGCCAGTAGTATTGCGGGACCCGTTTATAGCAATCAGCCCCAGCATTTT

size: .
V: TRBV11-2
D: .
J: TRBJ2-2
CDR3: CASSPMRAGELFF
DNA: TGTGCCAGCAGCCCTATGAGGGCCGGGGAGCTGTTTTTT

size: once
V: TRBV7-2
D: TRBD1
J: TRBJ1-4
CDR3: CASSAQGATNEKLFF
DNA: TGTGCCAGCAGCGCTCAGGGGGCAACTAATGAAAAACTGTTTTTT

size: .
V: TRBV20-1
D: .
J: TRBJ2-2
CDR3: CSASLGGNTGELFF
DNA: TGCAGTGCTAGTCTCGGGGGGAACACCGGGGAGCTGTTTTTT

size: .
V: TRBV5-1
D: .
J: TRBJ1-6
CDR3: CASSLVGADGSPLHF
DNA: TGCGCCAGCAGCTTGGTAGGGGCGGACGGTTCACCCCTCCACTTT

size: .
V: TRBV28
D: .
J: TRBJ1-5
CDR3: CASSSPLLGGQPQHF
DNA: TGTGCCAGCAGTTCCCCACTTCTGGGAGGCCAGCCCCAGCATTTT

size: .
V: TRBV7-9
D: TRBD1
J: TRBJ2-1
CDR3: CASSRERAPGQKQFF
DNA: TGTGCCAGCAGCAGGGAAAGGGCGCCGGGACAGAAGCAGTTCTTC

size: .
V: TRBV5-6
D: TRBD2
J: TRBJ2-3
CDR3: CASSWAGGADTRDTQYF
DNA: TGTGCCAGCAGCTGGGCGGGGGGGGCCGATACTCGGGATACGCAGTATTTT

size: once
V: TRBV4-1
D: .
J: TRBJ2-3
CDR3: CASSQTLGGSSTDTQYF
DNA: TGCGCCAGCAGCCAAACCCTGGGGGGATCTAGCACAGATACGCAGTATTTT

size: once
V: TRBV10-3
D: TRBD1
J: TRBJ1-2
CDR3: CAISEGTGAYGYTF
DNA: TGTGCCATCAGTGAGGGGACAGGGGCCTATGGCTACACCTTC

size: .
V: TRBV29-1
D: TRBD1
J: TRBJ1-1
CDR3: CSVRTGGITEAFF
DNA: TGCAGCGTACGGACAGGGGGGATCACTGAAGCTTTCTTT

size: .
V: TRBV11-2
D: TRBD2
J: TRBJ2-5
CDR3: CASSYGGTDTSQYF
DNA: TGTGCCAGCAGCTACGGGGGGACGGACACCAGCCAGTACTTC

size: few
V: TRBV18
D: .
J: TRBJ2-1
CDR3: CASSRRDTRNEQFF
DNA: TGTGCCAGCTCACGCCGGGACACCCGGAATGAGCAGTTCTTC

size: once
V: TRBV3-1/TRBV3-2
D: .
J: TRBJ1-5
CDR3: CASSQGSMGPQHF
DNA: TGTGCCAGCAGCCAGGGCTCCATGGGCCCCCAGCATTTT

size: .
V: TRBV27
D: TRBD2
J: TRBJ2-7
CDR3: CASSRGGVNSYEQYF
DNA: TGTGCCAGCAGTCGGGGGGGGGTTAACTCCTACGAGCAGTACTTC

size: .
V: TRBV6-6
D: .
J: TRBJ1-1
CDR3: CASSDTPMNTEAFF
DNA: TGTGCCAGCAGTGATACCCCTATGAACACTGAAGCTTTCTTT

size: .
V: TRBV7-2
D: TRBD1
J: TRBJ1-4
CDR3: CASSLVGQGLDKLFF
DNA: TGTGCCAGCAGCTTAGTGGGACAGGGTCTCGACAAACTGTTTTTT

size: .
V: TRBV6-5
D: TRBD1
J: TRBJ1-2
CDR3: CASSPGTGTYGYTF
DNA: TGTGCCAGCAGTCCCGGGACAGGGACCTATGGCTACACCTTC

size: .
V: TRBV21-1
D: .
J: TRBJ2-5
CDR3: CASSKRDRGRETQYF
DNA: TGTGCCAGCAGCAAACGGGACAGGGGGCGAGAGACCCAGTACTTC

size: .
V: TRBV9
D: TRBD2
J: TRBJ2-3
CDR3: CASSGTSGGKDTQYF
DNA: TGTGCCAGCAGCGGGACTAGCGGGGGTAAAGATACGCAGTATTTT

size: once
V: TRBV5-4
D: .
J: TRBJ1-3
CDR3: CASSSGGVAGNTIYF
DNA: TGTGCCAGCAGCAGCGGCGGCGTGGCTGGAAACACCATATATTTT

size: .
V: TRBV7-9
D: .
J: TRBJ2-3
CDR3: CASSSGGDTQYF
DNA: TGTGCCAGCAGCTCCGGGGGAGATACGCAGTATTTT

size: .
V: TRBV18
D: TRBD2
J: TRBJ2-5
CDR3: CASSPAGLAGKETQYF
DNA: TGTGCCAGCTCACCGGCGGGACTAGCGGGGAAAGAGACCCAGTACTTC

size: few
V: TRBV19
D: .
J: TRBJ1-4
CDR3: CASSPRRVGEGEKLFF
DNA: TGTGCCAGTAGTCCACGTCGAGTCGGCGAGGGCGAAAAACTGTTTTTT

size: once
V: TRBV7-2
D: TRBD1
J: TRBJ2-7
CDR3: CASSPGQGNTNYEQYF
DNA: TGTGCCAGCAGCCCAGGACAGGGGAACACTAACTACGAGCAGTACTTC

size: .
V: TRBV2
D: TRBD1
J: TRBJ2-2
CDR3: CASSETGGNTGELFF
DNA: TGTGCCAGCAGTGAGACAGGGGGGAACACCGGGGAGCTGTTTTTT

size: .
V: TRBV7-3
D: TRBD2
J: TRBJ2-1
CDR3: CASSRSGGPLNEQFF
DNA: TGTGCCAGCAGCCGGAGCGGGGGCCCCCTCAATGAGCAGTTCTTC

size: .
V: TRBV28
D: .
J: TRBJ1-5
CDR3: CASSTIQGISNQPQHF
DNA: TGTGCCAGCAGTACAATACAGGGAATTAGCAATCAGCCCCAGCATTTT

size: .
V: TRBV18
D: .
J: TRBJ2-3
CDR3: CASSLRQGTDTQYF
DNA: TGTGCCAGCTCACTGCGACAGGGCACAGATACGCAGTATTTT

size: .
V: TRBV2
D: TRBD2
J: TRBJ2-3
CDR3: CASRIGLAGVTDTQYF
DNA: TGTGCCAGCAGAATAGGACTAGCGGGGGTCACAGATACGCAGTATTTT

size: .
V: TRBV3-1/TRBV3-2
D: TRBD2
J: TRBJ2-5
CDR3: CASSQEGLAGGLETQYF
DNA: TGTGCCAGCAGCCAAGAGGGACTAGCGGGGGGGCTGGAGACCCAGTACTTC

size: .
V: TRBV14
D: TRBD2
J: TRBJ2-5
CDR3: CASSRLGGQETQYF
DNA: TGTGCCAGCAGCCGGTTGGGGGGGCAAGAGACCCAGTACTTC

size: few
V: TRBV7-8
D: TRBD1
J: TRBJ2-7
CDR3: CASSRDREGEQYF
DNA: TGTGCCAGCTCCCGGGACAGGGAGGGAGAGCAGTACTTC

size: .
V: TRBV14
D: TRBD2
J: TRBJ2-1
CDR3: CASRASGGFFF
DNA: TGTGCCAGCAGAGCTAGCGGGGGTTTTTTCTTC

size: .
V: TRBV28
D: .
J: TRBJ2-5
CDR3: CASSPGHKGETQYF
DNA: TGTGCCAGCAGTCCGGGTCACAAGGGGGAGACCCAGTACTTC

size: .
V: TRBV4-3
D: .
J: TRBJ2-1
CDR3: CASSQEIVDEQFF
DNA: TGCGCCAGCAGCCAAGAGATTGTAGATGAGCAGTTCTTC

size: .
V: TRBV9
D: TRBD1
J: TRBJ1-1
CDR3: CASSPRQGPSMNTEAFF
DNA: TGTGCCAGCAGCCCTAGACAGGGGCCATCCATGAACACTGAAGCTTTCTTT

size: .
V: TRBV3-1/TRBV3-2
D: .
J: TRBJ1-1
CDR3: CASSYEGRGNTEAFF
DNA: TGTGCCAGCAGTTACGAGGGGCGGGGGAACACTGAAGCTTTCTTT

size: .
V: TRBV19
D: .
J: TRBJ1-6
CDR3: CASSIRQPTIYNSPLHF
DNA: TGTGCCAGTAGTATCCGACAGCCGACGATCTATAATTCACCCCTCCACTTT

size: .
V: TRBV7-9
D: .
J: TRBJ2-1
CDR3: CASSRDSSFYNEQFF
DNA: TGTGCCAGCAGCCGCGACAGTTCCTTCTACAATGAGCAGTTCTTC

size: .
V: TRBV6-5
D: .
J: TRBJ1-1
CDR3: CASSYSRSAMNTEAFF
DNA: TGTGCCAGCAGTTACTCGAGAAGTGCGATGAACACTGAAGCTTTCTTT

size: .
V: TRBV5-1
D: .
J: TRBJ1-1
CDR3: CASSIQENTEAFF
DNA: TGCGCCAGCAGCATACAGGAGAACACTGAAGCTTTCTTT

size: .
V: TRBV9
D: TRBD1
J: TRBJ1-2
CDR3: CASSAQGALNGYTF
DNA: TGTGCCAGCAGCGCTCAGGGGGCGCTTAATGGCTACACCTTC

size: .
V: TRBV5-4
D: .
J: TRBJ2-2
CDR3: CASSLEAGTNTGELFF
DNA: TGTGCCAGCAGCTTGGAGGCGGGAACGAACACCGGGGAGCTGTTTTTT

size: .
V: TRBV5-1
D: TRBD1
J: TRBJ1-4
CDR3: CASSLGYRGTNEKLFF
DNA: TGCGCCAGCAGCTTGGGATACAGGGGGACTAATGAAAAACTGTTTTTT

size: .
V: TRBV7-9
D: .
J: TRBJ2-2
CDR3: CASSFLAGGGPGELFF
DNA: TGTGCCAGCAGCTTTCTTGCAGGGGGAGGACCCGGGGAGCTGTTTTTT

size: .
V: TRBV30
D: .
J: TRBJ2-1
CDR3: CAWSFHSGTSLQRNNEQFF
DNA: TGTGCCTGGAGTTTCCATTCGGGGACTTCCCTCCAACGGAACAATGAGCAGTTCTTC

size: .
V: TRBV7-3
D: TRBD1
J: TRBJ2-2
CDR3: CASSPHGTGVTGELFF
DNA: TGTGCCAGCAGCCCGCACGGGACAGGGGTTACCGGGGAGCTGTTTTTT

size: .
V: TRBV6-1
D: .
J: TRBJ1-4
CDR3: CASSEDSQLYNEKLFF
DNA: TGTGCCAGCAGCGAAGACAGCCAGCTATATAATGAAAAACTGTTTTTT

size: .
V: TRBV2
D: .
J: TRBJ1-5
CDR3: CASSVDQPQHF
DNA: TGTGCCAGCAGTGTCGATCAGCCCCAGCATTTT

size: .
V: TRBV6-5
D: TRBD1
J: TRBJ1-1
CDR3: CASRGQAMNTEAFF
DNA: TGTGCCAGCAGGGGACAGGCAATGAACACTGAAGCTTTCTTT

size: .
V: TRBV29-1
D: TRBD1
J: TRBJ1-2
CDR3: CSVGQGANYGYTF
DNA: TGCAGCGTTGGACAGGGGGCCAACTATGGCTACACCTTC

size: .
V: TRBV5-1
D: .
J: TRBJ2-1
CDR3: CASSLIATRSNEQFF
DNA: TGCGCCAGCAGCCTCATCGCTACTAGGTCTAATGAGCAGTTCTTC

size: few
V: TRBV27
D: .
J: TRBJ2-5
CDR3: CASSLYDSSQETQYF
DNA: TGTGCCAGCAGTTTATACGACAGCTCCCAAGAGACCCAGTACTTC

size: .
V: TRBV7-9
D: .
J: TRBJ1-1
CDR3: CASSLETAANLKAFF
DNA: TGTGCCAGCAGCTTAGAAACAGCCGCGAACCTGAAAGCTTTCTTT

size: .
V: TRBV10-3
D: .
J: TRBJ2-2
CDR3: CAISLLNTGELFF
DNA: TGTGCCATCAGTCTCCTGAACACCGGGGAGCTGTTTTTT

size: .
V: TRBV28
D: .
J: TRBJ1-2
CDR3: CASSSPQGLDGYTF
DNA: TGTGCCAGCAGTTCCCCCCAGGGGCTCGATGGCTACACCTTC